The rows below give T cell receptor beta chains drawn from one sample of a study. In TCRdb, the RT-PCR reads were re-called with MiXCR into one record per CDR3 protein. The sample lists hundreds of thousands of distinct CDR3 sequences; approximately 15% were seen once. The specimen sequenced was memory CD4+ T cells from blood. Receptors originate from a female donor in good health, serving as a healthy control. CDR3s include the opening cysteine and the closing phenylalanine or tryptophan. The order of the fields is clone size, J gene, V gene, D gene, CDR3 DNA, CDR3 protein. A D gene is named only where the DNA matches it firmly. Only some rows state a clone size, as once, few, many or a class for expanded clones.

>-|TRBJ1-2|TRBV5-1|-
TGCGCCAGCAGCCCCTTAGGAGGGCTAGGAGGCTACACCTTC
CASSPLGGLGGYTF
>-|TRBJ2-1|TRBV27|TRBD2
TGTGCCAGCAGTAAATACGGGACTAGCGGCTACAATGAGCAGTTCTTC
CASSKYGTSGYNEQFF
>few|TRBJ2-7|TRBV15|TRBD1
TGTGCCACCAGCAGGCAACAGGGGTCCTACGAGCAGTACTTC
CATSRQQGSYEQYF
>few|TRBJ1-2|TRBV6-5|-
TGTGCCAGCAGTAGAAGCGGAGCCCTTAATGACTATGGCTACACCTTC
CASSRSGALNDYGYTF
>few|TRBJ2-3|TRBV5-1|TRBD2
TGCGCCAGCGGGGGACTAGCGGGAGACACAGATACGCAGTATTTT
CASGGLAGDTDTQYF
>-|TRBJ2-3|TRBV11-2|-
TGTGCCAGCAGCTTAGATCCACGGGGCACAGATACGCAGTATTTT
CASSLDPRGTDTQYF
>few|TRBJ2-7|TRBV20-1|-
TGCAGTGCTAGACCTTTCGGACAGATCTCCTACGAGCAGTACTTC
CSARPFGQISYEQYF
>-|TRBJ2-1|TRBV9|-
TGTGCCAGCAGCCAATTGAGAGAAATCTCCTACAATGAGCAGTTCTTC
CASSQLREISYNEQFF
>few|TRBJ1-5|TRBV4-3|-
TGCGCCAGCAGCCAAGAGTGGGGGAGGGATCAGCCCCAGCATTTT
CASSQEWGRDQPQHF
>few|TRBJ2-1|TRBV11-2|-
TGTGCCAGCAGCTTAGCTAGCAAAAGGGGCAATGAGCAGTTCTTC
CASSLASKRGNEQFF
>-|TRBJ1-2|TRBV29-1|-
TGCAGCGCCCGTCGTAGGGATGACTACACCTTC
CSARRRDDYTF
>many|TRBJ2-1|TRBV7-9|-
TGTGCCAGCAGCCCCCTACAGGGTGTCGTGAATGAGCAGTTCTTC
CASSPLQGVVNEQFF
>many|TRBJ2-2|TRBV20-1|-
TGCAGTGCTAGTACGGGACCTGTGGCCGGGGAGCTGTTTTTT
CSASTGPVAGELFF
>-|TRBJ2-1|TRBV11-1|TRBD1
TGTGCCAGCAGCTTAGGGGACAGGGGTAATCAGTTCTTC
CASSLGDRGNQFF
>-|TRBJ2-5|TRBV5-1|TRBD2
TGCGCCAGCAGCGGGGGAGGGCCTCGAGAGACCCAGTACTTC
CASSGGGPRETQYF
>few|TRBJ1-5|TRBV15|TRBD1
TGTGCCACCAGGACAGGGGCAGGAGCTAGCAATCAGCCCCAGCATTTT
CATRTGAGASNQPQHF
>many|TRBJ2-1|TRBV10-3|-
TGTGCCGCTTCGTACAGCTCCTACAATGAGCAGTTCTTC
CAASYSSYNEQFF
>-|TRBJ2-2|TRBV24-1|TRBD2
TGTGCCACCAGTGATTACAGCGGGGGGCAGAACACCGGGGAGCTGTTTTTT
CATSDYSGGQNTGELFF
>many|TRBJ2-1|TRBV20-1|-
TGCAGTGCTAGACCCCCGGCAGAGACTAGTAGGTTCTTC
CSARPPAETSRFF
>many|TRBJ2-1|TRBV7-8|TRBD1
TGTGCCAGCAGCTTAAGGGACAGGGCTCTTAATGAGCAGTTCTTC
CASSLRDRALNEQFF
>-|TRBJ1-2|TRBV7-2|-
TGTGCCAGCAGCCCATCCAAGGGGCGCTTAGGCTACACCTTC
CASSPSKGRLGYTF
>-|TRBJ1-6|TRBV15|-
TGTGCCACCAGCAGAAACGCGGGGGCTGGTAATTCACCCCTCCACTTT
CATSRNAGAGNSPLHF
>few|TRBJ2-1|TRBV7-9|-
TGTGCCAGCAGCCCAGGGGTCCGCTACAATGAGCAGTTCTTC
CASSPGVRYNEQFF
>-|TRBJ2-1|TRBV29-1|-
TGCAGCGCCTCCACAGGGCCCTACGGGTACAATGAGCAGTTCTTC
CSASTGPYGYNEQFF
>few|TRBJ1-1|TRBV5-4|TRBD1
TGTGCCAGCAGCTTGACGGGACAGAATGAAGCTTTCTTT
CASSLTGQNEAFF
>few|TRBJ1-1|TRBV7-3|TRBD1
TGTGCCAGCAGCTTAGCACAGGGGCACACTGAAGCTTTCTTT
CASSLAQGHTEAFF
>many|TRBJ1-6|TRBV3-1|-
TGTGCCAGCAGCTACAAGTCCTATAATTCACCCCTCCACTTT
CASSYKSYNSPLHF
>few|TRBJ1-2|TRBV6-6|TRBD1
TGTGCCAGCAGTTACTCAGAGCGCGGGACAGGGGACTATGGCTACACCTTC
CASSYSERGTGDYGYTF
>-|TRBJ2-5|TRBV7-2|-
TGTGCCAGCAGCTTAGTAAGGCCTAGCCTGGGAACCCAGTACTTC
CASSLVRPSLGTQYF
>few|TRBJ2-1|TRBV7-2|-
TGTGCCAGCAGCCCTATTCAGAGGTCTTCCTACAATGAGCAGTTCTTC
CASSPIQRSSYNEQFF
>-|TRBJ1-4|TRBV28|TRBD1
TGTGCCAGCAGTTTCCCAGGGGGCAAGCTGTTTTTT
CASSFPGGKLFF
>few|TRBJ2-5|TRBV20-1|-
TGCAGTGCTAAAAGGCTGGGGGGCGGTGGAGAGACCCAGTACTTC
CSAKRLGGGGETQYF
>-|TRBJ2-7|TRBV5-1|-
TGCGCCAGCAGAATCGGGAATTCCTACGAGCAGTACTTC
CASRIGNSYEQYF